This TCR beta chain was sequenced for a study of cytomegalovirus exposure and HLA in healthy donors. Across the whole study: Samples from HLA-typed donors yielded about 85 million unique TCRs in an early data release. Study results and caveats: Later on, a genetic analysis was performed. It linked a missense variant in DCLRE1C with V- and J-gene trimming of TCR beta. Productive rates of about 87% or about 30% were seen for most TCR beta V segments in an earlier analysis. Available immune exposure information covered CMV serostatus only.

The primer mix had 60 Vbeta and 13 Jbeta primers. The assay was immunoSEQ multiplex PCR, and TCRdb's table has in-frame clones only and misses some. This sample has 210,000 or so clones, with 80% to 90% found just once. For this clone: The antigen remains unidentified.

The V and J ends lost 3 bases and 3 bases, in that order; junction bases with no gene match: 1. Germline V gives CDR1 SGHTA, CDR2 FQGTGA. The CDR3 runs to 13 residues. V gene TRBV7-3 combines with J gene TRBJ2-7; 8 positions agree with TRBD1. This receptor was taken from a woman younger than 35 in good health and CMV-seronegative. Material for sequencing was PBMCs. The CDR3 is CASSFGQGYEQYF. The CDR3 DNA follows: TGTGCCAGCAGCTTCGGACAGGGCTACGAGCAGTACTTC.